This T cell receptor beta chain is from a study of cytomegalovirus exposure and HLA in healthy donors. Trimming took 8 bases from V and 1 from J, leaving 11 bases between them. CDR3 size: 13 residues. Germline V lookup: CDR1 MNHNY, CDR2 SVGAGI (reference sequence). About this clone: Its antigen is still unknown.

The PCR employed 60 Vbeta primers together with 13 Jbeta primers. Clones were sequenced by immunoSEQ multiplex PCR, and TCRdb holds only the in-frame ones, with some missing. Of some 110,000 clones in the sample, about 81% were seen once. General study results and limits: According to the study, roughly 160 TCR beta chains were cytomegalovirus-associated. In an earlier analysis, most TCR beta V segments were productive about 90% or about 30% of the time.

The receptor was isolated from a male donor in good health and CMV-seropositive. The V gene is TRBV6-6, the J gene TRBJ2-5, with unresolved D. Sequenced sample: PBMCs. CDR3: CASGLSGQETQYF. The CDR3 DNA follows: TGTGCCAGCGGCCTGTCGGGCCAAGAGACCCAGTACTTC.